This TCR beta chain was documented in a study of identical twins. This clonotype was seen a handful of times. Unique molecular identifiers were present on the cDNA, which also gained a universal primer site by template switching. TCRdb re-called the 5' RACE reads with MiXCR, one entry per CDR3 protein. The repertoire includes approximately 550,000 distinct CDR3 sequences, about 20% of them detected once, and 0.48% sits in the top ten. This CDR3 spans 14 amino acids. Deletions cut 3 bases from V and 7 bases from J, with 13 bases between. Germline loops: CDR1 SGHVS, CDR2 FNYEAQ. Separately, the same data were catalogued under a study of yellow fever vaccine responses in identical twins.

Sequencing was done on a sample of CD4+ T cells sorted from blood. The chain combines TRBV7-6 with TRBJ1-5, with D uncertain. The receptor was isolated from a woman in her late teens or twenties in good health. The DNA for the CDR3 is TGTGCCAGCAGCTTTAATGAGGGTGGACAGCCCCAGCATTTT. Amino acids: CASSFNEGGQPQHF.